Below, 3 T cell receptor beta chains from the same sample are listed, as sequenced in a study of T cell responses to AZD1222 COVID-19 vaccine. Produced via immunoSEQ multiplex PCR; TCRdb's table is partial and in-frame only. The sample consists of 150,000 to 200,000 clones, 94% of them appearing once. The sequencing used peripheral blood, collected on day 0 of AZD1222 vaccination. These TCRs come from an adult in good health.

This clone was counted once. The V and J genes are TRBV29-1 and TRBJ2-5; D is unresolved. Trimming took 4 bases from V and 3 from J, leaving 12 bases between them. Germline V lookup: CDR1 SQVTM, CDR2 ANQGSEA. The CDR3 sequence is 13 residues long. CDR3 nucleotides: TGCAGCGTTGTCGTCGGCGGTAAAGAGACCCAGTACTTC. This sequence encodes CSVVVGGKETQYF.

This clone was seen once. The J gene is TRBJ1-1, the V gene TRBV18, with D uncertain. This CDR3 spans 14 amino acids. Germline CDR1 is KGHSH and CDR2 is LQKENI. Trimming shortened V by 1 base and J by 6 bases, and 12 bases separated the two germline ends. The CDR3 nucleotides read TGTGCCAGCTCACCACAGGGTGGAGCGGCTGAAGCTTTCTTT. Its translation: CASSPQGGAAEAFF.

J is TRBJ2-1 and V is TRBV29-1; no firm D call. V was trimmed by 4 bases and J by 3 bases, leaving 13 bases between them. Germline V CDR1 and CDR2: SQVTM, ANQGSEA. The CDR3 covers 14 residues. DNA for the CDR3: TGCAGCGTTGCGATCAACTCCGTCTACAATGAGCAGTTCTTC. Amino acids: CSVAINSVYNEQFF.